Each of the 23 T cell receptor beta chains below was sequenced from the same sample in a study of monozygotic twins with inflammatory bowel disease. TCRdb reprocessed the 5' RACE reads, keeping one entry per CDR3 protein, no DNA. The sample totals fewer than 550,000 distinct CDR3 sequences. The specimen sequenced was blood. The source is a human donor with ulcerative colitis or Crohn's disease, or a healthy co-twin of an affected twin (not recorded which).

The chain recombines TRBV4-3 with TRBJ2-1; checking the TCRdb D call of TRBD2 is not possible without DNA. This CDR3 region has 14 residues. Germline V gene sequence: CDR1 LGHNA, CDR2 YSLEER. CDR3 loop: CASSQVGLAASGVF.

V gene TRBV11-1 combines with J gene TRBJ1-1; the D gene TCRdb calls, TRBD1, cannot be checked with no DNA. The CDR3 loop spans 13 amino acids. Germline CDR1 reads SGHAT; CDR2 reads FQDESV (reference sequence). This chain's CDR3 is CASSYRGGTEAFF.

The chain recombines TRBV5-1 with TRBJ2-2; TCRdb designates TRBD2, a call that cannot be tested without DNA. This CDR3 has 16 amino acids. CDR1 and CDR2 (germline): SGHRS, YFSETQ. The CDR3 sequence: CASSFERERPTGELFF. Full variable domain (missing parts from reference TRBV5-1 and TRBJ2-2): KAGVTQTPRYLIKTRGQQVTLSCSPISGHRSVSWYQQTPGQGLQFLFEYFSETQRNKGNFPGRFSGRQFSNSRSEMNVSTLELGDSALYLCASSFERERPTGELFFGEGSRLTVL.

This chain joins TRBV7-9 and TRBJ1-5. The CDR3 covers 16 residues. CDR1 is SEHNR, CDR2 FQNEAQ, per germline (reference sequence). The CDR3 reads CASSLGGGDSNQPQHF.

The chain recombines TRBV5-6 with TRBJ1-2; TCRdb designates TRBD1, a call that cannot be tested without DNA. The CDR3 is made up of 16 amino acids. Germline CDR1 reads SGHDT; CDR2 reads YYEEEE. The CDR3 spells CASSPLGGQASYGYTF.

The chain has TRBV15 and TRBJ1-5. The CDR3 length is 13 residues. CDR1 is LNHNV, CDR2 YYDKDF, per germline (reference sequence). CDR3: CATSPKENQPQHF.

This chain connects TRBV6-2 or TRBV6-3 to TRBJ2-2; TCRdb selects TRBD2, and the lack of DNA leaves this call unchecked. CDR3 length equals 17 residues. Per germline, CDR1 MNHEY and CDR2 SVGEGT. The CDR3 spells CASRTGLASTNTGELFF.

The rearrangement joins TRBV10-3 to TRBJ1-2; TCRdb proposes TRBD1, but this gene call is untestable without DNA. Germline values: CDR1 ENHRY, CDR2 SYGVKD. CDR3 length equals 15 residues. CDR3 amino acids: CAISESTGGSYGYTF.

The rearrangement joins TRBV11-2 to TRBJ1-1. Germline CDR1 reads SGHAT; CDR2 reads FQNNGV. The CDR3 covers 14 residues. The CDR3 here is CASSLGLMNTEAFF. Drawing the rest from reference TRBV11-2 and TRBJ1-1, the complete variable domain is EAGVAQSPRYKIIEKRQSVAFWCNPISGHATLYWYQQILGQGPKLLIQFQNNGVVDDSQLPKDRFSAERLKGVDSTLKIQPAKLEDSAVYLCASSLGLMNTEAFFGQGTRLTVV.

The chain combines TRBV5-1 with TRBJ2-1; TCRdb selects TRBD2, and the lack of DNA leaves this call unchecked. Germline V lookup: CDR1 SGHRS, CDR2 YFSETQ. The CDR3 is made up of 14 amino acids. CDR3 region: CASSLSTSNYEQFF.

This rearrangement joins TRBV11-1 to TRBJ2-6; TCRdb calls TRBD2, which cannot be checked without DNA. Germline lookup yields CDR1 SGHAT and CDR2 FQDESV (reference sequence). The CDR3 length is 19 residues. The CDR3 is CASSLYASGVYSGANVLTF.

The V and J genes are TRBV19 and TRBJ2-7; no DNA is available, so the TRBD1 call from TCRdb remains unchecked. CDR1 is LNHDA and CDR2 is SQIVND in the germline V gene (reference sequence). The CDR3 loop spans 13 amino acids. The chain's CDR3 is CASSPGDRIEQYF.

The chain has TRBV6-5 and TRBJ2-7; TCRdb's D call, TRBD2, is unchecked because there is no DNA. The CDR3 runs 13 residues. Germline V gene data show CDR1 as MNHEY and CDR2 as SVGAGI. The CDR3 loop reads CASTRAAGREQYF.

The chain links TRBV7-2 to TRBJ2-1; TCRdb names TRBD2, which stays unverified in the absence of DNA. The CDR3 is made up of 17 amino acids. Germline values: CDR1 SGHTA, CDR2 FQGNSA. The CDR3 protein is CASSLGSGLAVGDEQFF.

The chain employs TRBV5-1 and TRBJ2-2; checking the TCRdb D call of TRBD1 is not possible without DNA. The CDR3 extends over 20 amino acids. Germline V lookup: CDR1 SGHRS, CDR2 YFSETQ. CDR3 sequence reads: CASSVDARTNRGLHTGELFF.

This rearrangement joins TRBV21-1 to TRBJ2-1; absent DNA, TCRdb's TRBD2 call cannot be checked. TRBV21-1 is flagged as a pseudogene. The CDR3 totals 14 residues. The CDR3 loop is CASSKVRSGRAKFF.

This rearrangement joins TRBV6-1 to TRBJ1-4. This CDR3 has 16 residues. CDR1 is MNHNS, CDR2 SASEGT, per germline. CDR3 protein: CASSEGTRVYYEKLFF.

The chain recombines TRBV11-1 with TRBJ2-3; TCRdb selects TRBD2, and the lack of DNA leaves this call unchecked. The length of the CDR3 is 18 residues. Germline CDR1 SGHAT, CDR2 FQDESV (reference sequence). CDR3 amino acids: CASSSKGTSGESTDTQYF. Filled out from reference TRBV11-1 and TRBJ2-3, the complete variable domain reads EAEVAQSPRYKITEKSQAVAFWCDPISGHATLYWYRQILGQGPELLVQFQDESVVDDSQLPKDRFSAERLKGVDSTLKIQPAELGDSAMYLCASSSKGTSGESTDTQYFGPGTRLTVL.

The CDR3 loop reads CASSLAEGDAEAFF. The V gene is TRBV7-6, the J gene TRBJ1-1. Looked up from germline, CDR1 is SGHVS and CDR2 is FNYEAQ. The CDR3 extends over 14 amino acids. Full variable domain (rest looked up from reference TRBV7-6 and TRBJ1-1): GAGVSQSPRYKVTKRGQDVALRCDPISGHVSLYWYRQALGQGPEFLTYFNYEAQQDKSGLPNDRFSAERPEGSISTLTIQRTEQRDSAMYRCASSLAEGDAEAFFGQGTRLTVV.

V and J are TRBV2 and TRBJ2-1; TCRdb gives TRBD2 as the D gene, but with no DNA this cannot be confirmed. The CDR3 is 15 amino acids. CDR1 and CDR2 (germline): SNHLY, FYNNEI. The CDR3 protein is CASSAGGGPSNEQFF. The entire variable domain, with the rest obtained from reference TRBV2 and TRBJ2-1, is as follows: EPEVTQTPSHQVTQMGQEVILRCVPISNHLYFYWYRQILGQKVEFLVSFYNNEISEKSEIFDDQFSVERPDGSNFTLKIRSTKLEDSAMYFCASSAGGGPSNEQFFGPGTRLTVL.

The gene calls are TRBV2 and TRBJ1-2. The germline V gene encodes CDR1 SNHLY and CDR2 FYNNEI. The CDR3 covers 14 residues. CDR3: CASSADGGIYGYTF. Based on the CDR3 plus reference TRBV2 and TRBJ1-2, the full variable domain is EPEVTQTPSHQVTQMGQEVILRCVPISNHLYFYWYRQILGQKVEFLVSFYNNEISEKSEIFDDQFSVERPDGSNFTLKIRSTKLEDSAMYFCASSADGGIYGYTFGSGTRLTVV.

The chain links TRBV4-1 to TRBJ2-7. CDR3 length: 14 residues. Germline CDR1 MGHRA, CDR2 YSYEKL. This chain's CDR3 is CASSQHDGDYEQYF.

The chain has TRBV9 and TRBJ2-1; as DNA is missing, the TRBD1 call by TCRdb cannot be tested. CDR3 length equals 14 residues. Germline V CDR1 and CDR2: SGDLS, YYNGEE. CDR3 amino acids: CASSVGGVGDEQFF.